A single sample is the source of the 20 T cell receptor beta chains below, sequenced in a study of cytomegalovirus exposure and HLA in healthy donors. PCR primers comprised 60 Vbeta and 13 Jbeta primers. The table came from immunoSEQ multiplex PCR; TCRdb's copy has only in-frame clones and leaves some out. The repertoire has some 140,000 clones, roughly four fifths of them found once; the top ten carry around 2%. Sample: PBMCs. These receptors were collected from a man in his thirties or forties in good health and CMV-seronegative.

This CDR3 is CASSAGQVTGELFF. The DNA of the CDR3 is TGTGCCAGCAGCGCGGGACAGGTCACCGGGGAGCTGTTTTTT. V usage is TRBV9 and J usage is TRBJ2-2; 8 nucleotides match TRBD1. V gave up 3 bases and J gave up 4 bases; unmatched junction bases: 2. Per the germline V gene, CDR1 is SGDLS and CDR2 is YYNGEE. The CDR3 runs to 14 residues.

This clone came up once. The chain links TRBV15 to TRBJ2-1; 16 bases are a match to TRBD2. CDR1 is LNHNV, CDR2 YYDKDF, per germline (reference sequence). Germline trimming cut 1 base from V and 0 bases from J; bases unmatched to any gene: 9. The CDR3 runs to 21 residues. Here the CDR3 reads CATSRAKGLAGGFRSYNEQFF. CDR3 nucleotide sequence: TGTGCCACCAGCAGAGCTAAGGGACTAGCGGGAGGGTTTCGCTCCTACAATGAGCAGTTCTTC. The complete variable domain, with remaining parts taken from reference TRBV15 and TRBJ2-1, reads DAMVIQNPRYQVTQFGKPVTLSCSQTLNHNVMYWYQQKSSQAPKLLFHYYDKDFNNEADTPDNFQSRRPNTSFCFLDIRSPGLGDTAMYLCATSRAKGLAGGFRSYNEQFFGPGTRLTVL.

The chain joins TRBV2 to TRBJ2-7; 7 positions match TRBD1. J lost 3 bases, V lost 8 bases, and 7 bases had no gene match. The CDR3 consists of 13 residues. The germline V gene encodes CDR1 SNHLY and CDR2 FYNNEI. The CDR3 loop is CASLRDSYYEQYF. The CDR3 nucleotides read TGTGCCAGCCTCCGGGACAGCTACTACGAGCAGTACTTC. The variable domain in full, with the rest retrieved from reference TRBV2 and TRBJ2-7, is EPEVTQTPSHQVTQMGQEVILRCVPISNHLYFYWYRQILGQKVEFLVSFYNNEISEKSEIFDDQFSVERPDGSNFTLKIRSTKLEDSAMYFCASLRDSYYEQYFGPGTRLTVT.

V is TRBV2 and J is TRBJ2-3; maybe TRBD1 (5 bases). Germline values: CDR1 SNHLY, CDR2 FYNNEI. This CDR3 region has 14 residues. V lost 4 bases, J lost 4 bases, and 12 bases lay in between. This CDR3 is CASSVMQGADTQYF. The CDR3 coding sequence is TGTGCCAGCAGTGTGATGCAGGGCGCAGATACGCAGTATTTT.

The gene calls are TRBV5-6 and TRBJ2-1; 8 bases map to TRBD1. There are 15 residues in the CDR3. V shed 4 bases, J shed 6 bases, and the junction held 9 bases outside the gene matches. CDR1 SGHDT and CDR2 YYEEEE come from the germline V gene. The chain's CDR3 is CASSMMDRAGNEQFF. The CDR3, as DNA: TGTGCCAGCAGCATGATGGACAGGGCGGGCAATGAGCAGTTCTTC. Together with reference TRBV5-6 and TRBJ2-1, the CDR3 gives the full variable domain: DAGVTQSPTHLIKTRGQQVTLRCSPKSGHDTVSWYQQALGQGPQFIFQYYEEEERQRGNFPDRFSGHQFPNYSSELNVNALLLGDSALYLCASSMMDRAGNEQFFGPGTRLTVL.

The chain couples TRBV28 to TRBJ2-3; D may be TRBD2 (5 bases). Germline V gives CDR1 MDHEN, CDR2 SYDVKM. Trimming stripped 5 bases from V and 0 bases from J, with 21 bases between. The CDR3 runs 18 residues. DNA for the CDR3: TGTGCCAGCAGTCTTTTTAATGACTGGACGGGAAGCACAGATACGCAGTATTTT. This gives the protein CASSLFNDWTGSTDTQYF.

The chain employs TRBV21-1 and TRBJ2-7; the table's D call TRBD1 went unverified against the DNA. TRBV21-1 is classified as a pseudogene. The CDR3 runs 18 residues. CDR3 amino acids: CASSNKKNRDRATYEQYF. In nucleotides, the CDR3 is TGTGCCAGCAGCAACAAAAAAAACCGGGACAGGGCCACCTACGAGCAGTACTTC.

This clone was observed a few times. The chain is built from TRBV27 and TRBJ2-7, with 8 bases aligning to TRBD2. The V and J ends lost 1 base and 3 bases, in that order; junction bases with no gene match: 5. The CDR3 is 15 residues long. Germline loops: CDR1 MNHEY, CDR2 SMNVEV (reference sequence). CDR3 amino acids: CASSLFPREGYEQYF. The CDR3 DNA reads TGTGCCAGCAGTTTATTTCCCCGGGAGGGCTACGAGCAGTACTTC.

V is TRBV6-1 and J is TRBJ1-2; D is unclear. This CDR3 is built from 12 residues. Germline CDR1 reads MNHNS; CDR2 reads SASEGT. V was clipped by 3 bases and J by 6 bases, with 8 bases between them. CDR3 region: CASSDQLHGYTF. In DNA form, the CDR3 reads TGTGCCAGCAGTGACCAGTTACATGGCTACACCTTC.

This chain uses TRBV2 with TRBJ1-3; 8 bases line up with TRBD1. Germline assignment: CDR1 SNHLY and CDR2 FYNNEI. This CDR3 comprises 16 residues. Trimming at V came to 6 bases and at J to 0 bases, leaving 7 bases not matched to a gene. The DNA for the CDR3 is TGTGCCAGCAGACCCGGGACAGGAAGCTCTGGAAACACCATATATTTT. Protein product: CASRPGTGSSGNTIYF.

Note on this clone: An end of the junction does not agree with germline; a read error may underlie this. The chain links TRBV19 to TRBJ1-1; 7 bases align to TRBD1. Germline V gene sequence: CDR1 LNHDA, CDR2 SQIVND (reference sequence). This CDR3 region has 11 residues. CDR3 in DNA: TGTGCCAGTAGTACCGGCGGACAGGAGGTCTTT. Protein product: CASSTGGQEVF.

The J gene is TRBJ2-3, the V gene TRBV28; 8 nucleotides agree with TRBD2. Trimming removed 3 bases from V and 2 bases from J; junction bases left unmatched: 16. CDR1 is MDHEN and CDR2 is SYDVKM in the germline V gene. This CDR3 comprises 19 residues. The CDR3 bases are TGTGCCAGCAGTTTCCCATTGCGGCTAGCGGGCCCTTACACAGATACGCAGTATTTT. Its translation is CASSFPLRLAGPYTDTQYF.

This clone was observed once. This chain links TRBV14 with TRBJ2-1; a weak D match, TRBD2 (6 bases). The CDR3 has 16 residues. The V end lost 6 bases, the J end lost 3 bases, and 18 bases lay between the germline ends. Per germline, CDR1 SGHDN and CDR2 FVKESK. CDR3 nucleotides: TGTGCCAGCAGTACCTCGGGTCTAGCGCTCTACAATGAGCAGTTCTTC. Translated: CASSTSGLALYNEQFF. Full variable domain (rest looked up from reference TRBV14 and TRBJ2-1): EAGVTQFPSHSVIEKGQTVTLRCDPISGHDNLYWYRRVMGKEIKFLLHFVKESKQDESGMPNNRFLAERTGGTYSTLKVQPAELEDSGVYFCASSTSGLALYNEQFFGPGTRLTVL.

V usage is TRBV27 and J usage is TRBJ2-7; 7 bases agree with TRBD1. Germline-derived CDR1 and CDR2 are MNHEY and SMNVEV (reference sequence). The V segment lost 6 bases and the J segment 7 bases; nucleotides outside the gene matches: 9. The CDR3 spans 13 residues. The CDR3 DNA follows: TGTGCCAGCAGCCGACAGGGCTCCTGGGAGCAGTACTTC. The encoded protein is CASSRQGSWEQYF.

The sample holds one count of this clone. This chain connects TRBV7-9 to TRBJ2-1; 8 bases align to TRBD1. J gave up 1 base and V 6 bases, and 5 bases lay outside the gene matches. The CDR3 totals 15 residues. Germline loops: CDR1 SEHNR, CDR2 FQNEAQ (reference sequence). Here the CDR3 reads CASSPGQGSYNEQFF. The CDR3 DNA sequence: TGTGCCAGCAGTCCCGGACAGGGATCCTACAATGAGCAGTTCTTC.

The J gene is TRBJ1-2, the V gene TRBV30, with D tentatively TRBD1 (6 bases). In germline, CDR1 is GTSNPN, CDR2 SVGIG (reference sequence). Trimming removed 4 bases at V and 2 bases at J, with 14 bases between. CDR3 size: 14 residues. The DNA for the CDR3 is TGTGCCTGGACGCGGGGGCCAACCAACTATGGCTACACCTTC. Amino acid sequence: CAWTRGPTNYGYTF.

The chain combines TRBV15 with TRBJ2-3; D might be TRBD2 (6 bases). The germline CDR1 and CDR2 sequences are LNHNV and YYDKDF (reference sequence). V lost 5 bases to trimming and J lost 5 bases, with 8 bases between them. The CDR3 contains 12 residues. The CDR3 sequence is CATSRAGDTQYF. The CDR3 bases are TGTGCCACCAGCCGAGCGGGAGATACGCAGTATTTT.

The J gene is TRBJ2-7, the V gene TRBV12-2; the listed D gene, TRBD1, was not tested against the DNA. TRBV12-2 is a pseudogene. The CDR3 has 14 residues. DNA of the CDR3: TGTGCAAGTCGCTTAGGACATTATCTTGGCGAGCAGTACTTC. It translates to CASRLGHYLGEQYF.

The CDR3 here is CAVGQGAGVNTEAFF. CDR3 nucleotides: TGTGCCGTCGGACAGGGGGCAGGAGTGAACACTGAAGCTTTCTTT. The chain employs TRBV6-1 and TRBJ1-1, with 11 positions matching TRBD1. V dropped 11 bases and J dropped 0; count of bases not matched to a gene: 8. The CDR3 covers 15 residues. CDR1 is MNHNS and CDR2 is SASEGT in the germline V gene.

The chain employs TRBV29-1 and TRBJ2-3, with D possibly matching TRBD2 (5 bases). Trimming removed 5 bases from V and 1 base from J, with 10 bases in between. This CDR3 is built from 13 residues. Germline CDR1 is SQVTM and CDR2 is ANQGSEA. The CDR3 DNA reads as TGCAGCGTTAGTATCGGGGGCACAGATACGCAGTATTTT. The encoded protein is CSVSIGGTDTQYF.